A single sample gave rise to the 30 T cell receptor beta chains below, sequenced in a study of OX40 agonist ivuxolimab in advanced cancers. Clones were sequenced by immunoSEQ multiplex PCR, and TCRdb holds only the in-frame ones, with some missing. Of 55,000 to 85,000 clones in the sample, roughly nine tenths were seen once. This specimen was CD4+ or CD8+ T cells sorted from blood, taken in a trial of the OX40 agonist ivuxolimab. The receptor set was obtained from an adult with an advanced solid tumor such as melanoma, head and neck, liver or kidney cancer.

The rearrangement joins TRBV6-1 to TRBJ2-7; D tentatively fits TRBD1 or TRBD2 (5 bases each). The CDR3 runs 14 residues. V lost 5 bases and J lost 3, with 14 bases in between. Germline values: CDR1 MNHNS, CDR2 SASEGT. CDR3 nucleotides: TGTGCCAGCAGTATAGGGACCCTCAACTACGAGCAGTACTTC. Its protein is CASSIGTLNYEQYF.

This chain connects TRBV30 to TRBJ2-5; the match to TRBD2 covers 11 bases. Trimming took 2 bases from V and 4 from J; bases not matched to a gene: 6. CDR1 and CDR2 from the germline V gene are GTSNPN and SVGIG (reference sequence). The CDR3 covers 15 residues. CDR3 DNA sequence: TGTGCCTGGAGTTACTTTAGCGGGGGGGGAGAGACCCAGTACTTC. Residues: CAWSYFSGGGETQYF.

The chain has TRBV19 and TRBJ1-3; D remains ambiguous. V lost 5 bases and J lost 0, with 11 bases in between. There are 15 residues in the CDR3. The germline gives CDR1 LNHDA, CDR2 SQIVND (reference sequence). The CDR3 region is CASSPRWVSGNTIYF. The CDR3 DNA reads TGTGCCAGTAGTCCTCGTTGGGTCTCTGGAAACACCATATATTTT.

This chain links TRBV2 with TRBJ2-2; 9 bases match TRBD1. Germline CDR1 SNHLY, CDR2 FYNNEI. CDR3 length equals 14 residues. Trimming took 5 bases from V and 7 from J; bases not matched to a gene: 5. The CDR3 DNA follows: TGTGCCAGCAGTTTGGGACAGGGATACGGGGAGCTGTTTTTT. Encoded protein: CASSLGQGYGELFF.

This chain links TRBV28 with TRBJ2-6; TRBD1 is a possible D gene (5 bases). V was pared by 6 bases and J by 4 bases, with 7 bases between. The CDR3 has 13 residues. CDR1 is MDHEN, CDR2 SYDVKM, per germline. CDR3 amino acids: CASRGLGANVLTF. The CDR3 region has the DNA TGTGCCAGCAGGGGGCTCGGGGCCAACGTCCTGACTTTC.

The V gene is TRBV6-5, the J gene TRBJ2-3, with D possibly TRBD1 on 5 matching bases. CDR3 length equals 15 residues. Trimming pared 4 bases from V and 2 bases from J, leaving 13 bases between. Germline V CDR1 and CDR2: MNHEY, SVGAGI. The CDR3 region is CASSSLRVSTDTQYF. CDR3 coding DNA: TGTGCCAGCAGTTCGCTCAGGGTTTCCACAGATACGCAGTATTTT.

There are a few counts of this clone. The chain uses TRBV6-6 and TRBJ1-5; unclear D gene. The germline V gene has CDR1 MNHNY and CDR2 SVGAGI (reference sequence). The V end was cut by 6 bases, the J end by 6 bases, with 9 bases between. The CDR3 loop spans 12 amino acids. In DNA form, the CDR3 reads TGTGCCAGCAGCCCCGCGGGTCAGCCCCAGCATTTT. It yields the protein CASSPAGQPQHF.

The V call is TRBV5-1, the J call TRBJ2-1, with 13 bases lining up with TRBD2. V gave up 1 base and J gave up 0 bases; unmatched junction bases: 7. CDR3 length equals 19 residues. From germline, CDR1 is SGHRS and CDR2 YFSETQ. The CDR3 DNA reads as TGCGCCAGCAGCTTGCTTGGGACTAGCGGGATGAGCTCCTACAATGAGCAGTTCTTC. The encoded protein is CASSLLGTSGMSSYNEQFF.

The CDR3 DNA follows: TGCGCCAGTGCATCGGGACCAGGGATGGGCACCGGGGAGCTGTTTTTT. Translating it yields CASASGPGMGTGELFF. This chain connects TRBV5-1 to TRBJ2-2, with D perhaps assigned TRBD1 or TRBD2 (5 bases each). With 8 bases removed from V and 4 bases from J, the gap between germline ends came to 21 bases. Germline-derived CDR1 and CDR2 are SGHRS and YFSETQ. The CDR3 runs 16 residues.

V and J are TRBV10-2 and TRBJ2-3; TRBD2 matches at 7 bases. The CDR3 loop spans 15 amino acids. Germline values: CDR1 WSHSY, CDR2 SAAADI. The junction had 7 bases not matched to a gene; V was cut back by 3 bases and J by 4 bases. As DNA, the CDR3 is TGCGCCAGCAGTGATTTCGGCGGGAGTGCAGATACGCAGTATTTT. Its translation: CASSDFGGSADTQYF.

V is TRBV7-8 and J is TRBJ1-1, with a possible D match to TRBD1 (5 bases). Germline CDR1 SGHVS, CDR2 FQNEAQ. Trimming left V 1 base short and J 9 bases short, with 18 bases between. The CDR3 has 15 amino acids. The CDR3 bases are TGTGCCAGCAGCTTAGACCCCGTAAGGGGCGAAAAAGCTTTCTTT. Protein sequence: CASSLDPVRGEKAFF.

The chain combines TRBV5-6 with TRBJ2-1; a possible D gene is TRBD2 (5 bases). The CDR3 is made up of 19 amino acids. Looked up from germline, CDR1 is SGHDT and CDR2 is YYEEEE. Trimming stripped 0 bases from V and 0 bases from J, with 19 bases between. The CDR3 DNA reads as TGTGCCAGCAGCTTGGTAGCGATAGGGTCGCTTAGCTCCTACAATGAGCAGTTCTTC. This translates into CASSLVAIGSLSSYNEQFF.

Written as DNA, the CDR3 is TGTGCCAGCAGTCCAACCGGCCCCACCGCCCTCGAGCAGTACTTC. Its translation: CASSPTGPTALEQYF. The rearrangement uses TRBV6-6 and TRBJ2-7; no firm D call. CDR1 and CDR2 (germline): MNHNY, SVGAGI (reference sequence). There are 15 residues in the CDR3. With 5 bases removed from V and 6 bases from J, the gap between germline ends came to 20 bases.

The chain combines TRBV11-2 with TRBJ1-1; D is unclear. CDR3 length: 15 residues. V shed 0 bases and J shed 4 bases, with 12 bases lying between them. Germline V gives CDR1 SGHAT, CDR2 FQNNGV. This CDR3 is CASSLERGVGTEAFF. CDR3 in DNA: TGTGCCAGCAGCTTAGAGCGGGGTGTGGGCACTGAAGCTTTCTTT.

The chain uses TRBV5-8 and TRBJ1-5; TRBD1 aligns across 7 bases. Germline V CDR1 and CDR2: SGHTS, YDEGEE. CDR3 length equals 13 residues. Trimming at V came to 6 bases and at J to 4 bases, leaving 4 bases not matched to a gene. The CDR3 DNA is TGTGCCAGCAACGGACAGGTGAATCAGCCCCAGCATTTT. Its translation: CASNGQVNQPQHF.

This chain links TRBV10-3 with TRBJ1-4, with 8 bases identical to TRBD1. This CDR3 region has 15 residues. The ends lost 1 base at V and 7 bases at J; junction bases unmatched: 5. The germline V gene has CDR1 ENHRY and CDR2 SYGVKD. The CDR3: CAISEFDRGGEKLFF. DNA of the CDR3: TGTGCCATCAGTGAGTTCGACAGGGGAGGTGAAAAACTGTTTTTT.

V is TRBV2 and J is TRBJ2-1, with 7 bases fitting TRBD1. Trimming took 7 bases from V and 3 from J; bases not matched to a gene: 9. Germline CDR1 is SNHLY and CDR2 is FYNNEI. The CDR3 has 15 residues. CDR3 sequence (DNA): TGTGCCAGCAAGACCGACAGGGAAAGCTACAATGAGCAGTTCTTC. Residues: CASKTDRESYNEQFF.

This chain links TRBV6-6 with TRBJ2-1; D not certain. Trimming took 5 bases from V and 4 from J, leaving 3 bases between them. This CDR3 spans 11 amino acids. In germline, CDR1 is MNHNY, CDR2 SVGAGI (reference sequence). CDR3 sequence reads: CASSRYNEQFF. The CDR3 DNA sequence: TGTGCCAGCAGTAGGTACAATGAGCAGTTCTTC.

This chain links TRBV10-3 with TRBJ1-2; 8 bases agree with TRBD1. The CDR3 runs 14 residues. With 3 bases clipped from V and 6 bases from J, the junction kept 6 bases outside the gene matches. Germline V lookup: CDR1 ENHRY, CDR2 SYGVKD. CDR3 nucleotides: TGTGCCATCAGTGATAACAGGGGGGGTCATGGCTACACCTTC. Translation: CAISDNRGGHGYTF.

The rearrangement links TRBV27 to TRBJ1-1; D is ambiguous. Trimming shortened V by 6 bases and J by 0 bases, and 11 bases separated the two germline ends. Germline loops: CDR1 MNHEY, CDR2 SMNVEV (reference sequence). The CDR3 totals 14 residues. The CDR3 coding sequence is TGTGCCAGCAGGCCATCGGACCTGAACACTGAAGCTTTCTTT. Translating gives CASRPSDLNTEAFF.

The V gene is TRBV28, the J gene TRBJ2-7, with TRBD1 as a possible D gene (6 bases). The CDR3 covers 13 residues. Trimming left V 6 bases short and J 3 bases short, with 12 bases between. Per germline, CDR1 MDHEN and CDR2 SYDVKM. The CDR3 DNA reads TGTGCCAGCAGCCAAACAGGGTTCTACGAGCAGTACTTC. Residues: CASSQTGFYEQYF.

V gene TRBV7-9 combines with J gene TRBJ1-2, with 8 nucleotides matching TRBD1. This CDR3 is built from 15 residues. CDR1 and CDR2 from the germline V gene are SEHNR and FQNEAQ (reference sequence). The J segment lost 4 bases and the V segment lost 5 bases, leaving 9 bases of the junction unmatched. In nucleotides, the CDR3 is TGTGCCAGCAGCATCACAGGGGGTGATGGCTATGGCTACACCTTC. Its protein product is CASSITGGDGYGYTF.

The chain uses TRBV6-1 and TRBJ2-1, with TRBD2 matching 10 bases. The CDR3 extends over 15 amino acids. The V and J ends lost 4 bases and 4 bases, in that order; junction bases with no gene match: 4. CDR1 MNHNS and CDR2 SASEGT come from the germline V gene. The DNA of the CDR3 is TGTGCCAGCAGTGCAGCGGGAGGGTCGTACAATGAGCAGTTCTTC. Translated: CASSAAGGSYNEQFF.

Concerning this clone itself: Relative to the germline gene, one junction end is altered; a read error may explain this. V and J are TRBV6-1 and TRBJ2-5, with D unresolved. The CDR3 has 14 residues. In germline, CDR1 is MNHNS, CDR2 SASEGT. CDR3 amino acids: CAGSFRTDLETQYF. Here the CDR3 DNA reads TGTGCCGGCAGTTTTCGGACGGATCTCGAGACCCAGTACTTC.

V gene TRBV2 combines with J gene TRBJ2-1; D is unclear. The V end lost 2 bases, the J end lost 6 bases, and 8 bases lay between the germline ends. The CDR3 has 13 amino acids. From germline, CDR1 is SNHLY and CDR2 FYNNEI. The CDR3 sequence: CASSEWVGNEQFF. The DNA for the CDR3 is TGTGCCAGCAGTGAATGGGTGGGCAATGAGCAGTTCTTC.

The rearrangement links TRBV11-2 to TRBJ2-1; D ambiguous. The CDR3 totals 15 residues. The ends were cut back, 5 bases at V and 2 bases at J, with 13 bases in the middle. Germline assignment: CDR1 SGHAT and CDR2 FQNNGV. CDR3 DNA: TGTGCCAGCAGCCCCGTGTCAGTGGCCTACAATGAGCAGTTCTTC. Its protein is CASSPVSVAYNEQFF.

The chain couples TRBV11-2 to TRBJ2-7, with a possible D match to TRBD2 (6 bases). V was pared by 0 bases and J by 3 bases, with 15 bases between. The CDR3 has 16 amino acids. Germline V CDR1 and CDR2: SGHAT, FQNNGV. CDR3 amino acids: CASSLDSGGGNYEQYF. CDR3 in DNA: TGTGCCAGCAGCTTAGATAGTGGGGGAGGCAACTACGAGCAGTACTTC.

The V gene is TRBV27, the J gene TRBJ1-5, with 7 bases that match TRBD1. The germline V gene encodes CDR1 MNHEY and CDR2 SMNVEV (reference sequence). The J segment lost 9 bases and the V segment lost 3 bases, leaving 5 bases of the junction unmatched. There are 13 residues in the CDR3. Written as DNA, the CDR3 is TGTGCCAGCAGTTTCGGACAGGCAATGCCCCAGCATTTT. Translation: CASSFGQAMPQHF.

The chain carries TRBV7-6 and TRBJ2-7; D may be TRBD1 (5 bases). Trimming cost V 5 bases and J 1 base, with 9 bases left between them. CDR1 and CDR2 (germline): SGHVS, FNYEAQ. The CDR3 length is 13 residues. The CDR3 spells CASSRQGSYEQYF. In DNA, the CDR3 is TGTGCCAGCAGCCGCCAGGGTTCCTACGAGCAGTACTTC.

The chain employs TRBV10-1 and TRBJ2-1; 12 nucleotides agree with TRBD2. V trimming: 3 bases; J trimming: 9 bases; junction bases outside the gene matches: 12. From germline, CDR1 is WNHNN and CDR2 SYGVQD (reference sequence). The CDR3 length is 17 residues. The CDR3 reads CASSEERLAGGPREQFF. CDR3 in DNA: TGCGCCAGCAGTGAAGAGCGCCTAGCGGGAGGGCCGCGTGAGCAGTTCTTC.